A single sample gave rise to the 18 T cell receptor beta chains below, sequenced in a study of metastatic and nonmetastatic thyroid tumors. The entire patient cohort was treatment-naive prior to thyroid surgery. TCRdb reprocessed the PCR reads using MiXCR. Of about 24,000 clones detected, 10% to 15% appear once; the ten largest clones hold 13% to 15%. Input material: blood. Every receptor here comes from a female donor with papillary thyroid cancer or a benign thyroid nodule (not recorded which). Some clones in this sample may be carry-over from other donors' samples.

This clone occurred many times. The rearrangement links TRBV6-1 to TRBJ2-1; weak D call: TRBD2 (5 bases). The germline gives CDR1 MNHNS, CDR2 SASEGT. The CDR3 covers 12 residues. Trimming took off 6 bases at V and 8 bases at J, with 11 bases between the two ends. In DNA, the CDR3 is TGTGCCAGCAGCTGGACGAGGGATGAGCAGTTCTTC. Translated: CASSWTRDEQFF.

This clone was counted many times. The rearrangement uses TRBV5-6 and TRBJ2-5; D remains ambiguous. Trimming removed 0 bases at V and 5 bases at J, with 11 bases between. Germline values: CDR1 SGHDT, CDR2 YYEEEE. This CDR3 spans 14 amino acids. CDR3 amino acids: CASSLGVDSETQYF. CDR3 DNA sequence: TGTGCCAGCAGCTTGGGTGTTGATAGCGAGACCCAGTACTTC.

By share of the sample, this clone is medium-sized (0.01 to 0.1%). The same CDR3 can be traced to other DNA sequences in this sample. This chain connects TRBV4-1 to TRBJ2-2; D perhaps matches TRBD2 (7 bases). The CDR3 covers 16 residues. Germline CDR1 is MGHRA and CDR2 is YSYEKL. V was clipped by 1 base and J by 0 bases, with 9 bases between them. The DNA of the CDR3 is TGCGCCAGCAGCCAAGGGGGGGGCTCGAACACCGGGGAGCTGTTTTTT. Translating it yields CASSQGGGSNTGELFF.

This clone occurred many times. The V and J genes are TRBV6-1 and TRBJ1-5; D not resolved. The CDR3 spans 14 residues. Germline assignment: CDR1 MNHNS and CDR2 SASEGT. V was shortened by 6 bases and J by 3 bases, with 12 bases between the two germline ends. The CDR3 DNA reads as TGTGCCAGCAGCCGAGACGGCTCCAATCAGCCCCAGCATTTT. The encoded protein is CASSRDGSNQPQHF.

This clone showed up many times. The J gene is TRBJ1-3, the V gene TRBV20-1; D is perhaps TRBD1 (5 bases). The CDR3 sequence is 14 residues long. V was clipped by 7 bases and J by 5 bases, with 18 bases between them. Germline V CDR1 and CDR2: DFQATT, SNEGSKA (reference sequence). The CDR3 loop is CSESSTETRNTIYF. CDR3 coding DNA: TGCAGTGAAAGCTCGACAGAGACGCGAAACACCATATATTTT.

This clone was seen only a few times. The chain couples TRBV25-1 to TRBJ1-1; the match to TRBD1 covers 8 bases. With V trimmed by 4 bases and J by 0 bases, 13 bases remained unmatched. The CDR3 contains 18 residues. CDR1 MGHDK and CDR2 SYGVNS come from the germline V gene. CDR3 sequence reads: CASSGHGQGGSMNTEAFF. CDR3 bases: TGTGCCAGCAGTGGTCATGGACAGGGAGGGAGCATGAACACTGAAGCTTTCTTT.

This clone was recorded many times. The chain couples TRBV7-9 to TRBJ1-3, with D unresolved. CDR1 is SEHNR, CDR2 FQNEAQ, per germline (reference sequence). The germline V and J ends were trimmed by 6 bases and 9 bases, with 12 bases remaining between them. The CDR3 consists of 12 residues. The CDR3 bases are TGTGCCAGCAGACCGCCCCGGGGCACCATATATTTT. As protein: CASRPPRGTIYF.

J is TRBJ1-4 and V is TRBV5-1; 9 bases line up with TRBD1. CDR1 and CDR2 (germline): SGHRS, YFSETQ. The CDR3 length is 15 residues. V shed 4 bases and J 5 bases; nucleotides not matched to a gene: 6. CDR3 sequence (DNA): TGCGCCAGCAGCCTACAGGGGGCGAGGAATGAAAAACTGTTTTTT. Translating it yields CASSLQGARNEKLFF.

This clone has a count of ten or more. The V call is TRBV7-6, the J call TRBJ2-7, with 8 bases lining up with TRBD2. The junction had 3 bases not matched to a gene; V was cut back by 0 bases and J by 5 bases. The V gene's germline CDR1 is SGHVS and CDR2 FNYEAQ. This CDR3 has 14 amino acids. CDR3 loop: CASSLAAGGHEQYF. As DNA, the CDR3 is TGTGCCAGCAGCTTAGCTGCGGGAGGCCACGAGCAGTACTTC.

This clone came up many times. The rearrangement joins TRBV2 to TRBJ2-3; 13 bases are shared with TRBD2. CDR1 and CDR2 (germline): SNHLY, FYNNEI. This CDR3 comprises 16 residues. V trimming: 7 bases; J trimming: 4 bases; junction bases outside the gene matches: 8. DNA for the CDR3: TGTGCCAGCATCAGAGGACTAGCGGGAGATGCAGATACGCAGTATTTT. This sequence encodes CASIRGLAGDADTQYF.

The V call is TRBV18, the J call TRBJ1-4; 7 nucleotides align to TRBD1. CDR1 and CDR2 from the germline V gene are KGHSH and LQKENI. The CDR3 sequence is 16 residues long. The trim removed 3 bases at V and 2 bases at J, leaving 6 bases unmatched. CDR3: CASSPLPGQTNEKLFF. The CDR3 DNA sequence: TGTGCCAGCTCACCTTTACCGGGACAGACTAATGAAAAACTGTTTTTT.

A few counts support this clone. This CDR3 fails to terminate in the conserved phenylalanine or tryptophan, so it likely reflects a read error. This chain connects TRBV10-1 to TRBJ2-7; 7 bases line up with TRBD2. Unmatched junction bases numbered 6, after V lost 3 bases and J lost 1 base. The germline V gene has CDR1 WNHNN and CDR2 SYGVQD (reference sequence). The CDR3 loop spans 15 amino acids. CDR3 region: CASSDLSGCSYEQYL. In nucleotides, the CDR3 is TGCGCCAGCAGTGATCTTAGCGGGTGTTCCTACGAGCAGTACCTC.

This clone was counted at least ten times. The chain carries TRBV20-1 and TRBJ2-1; TRBD1 matches at 7 bases. V lost 6 bases to trimming and J lost 0 bases; unmatched junction nucleotides: 8. The CDR3 is 15 amino acids. Per germline, CDR1 DFQATT and CDR2 SNEGSKA (reference sequence). CDR3 sequence reads: CSAQPTGTSYNEQFF. CDR3 DNA: TGCAGTGCCCAACCGACAGGGACCTCCTACAATGAGCAGTTCTTC.

This clone showed up many times. This chain links TRBV7-8 with TRBJ2-3; TRBD1 is a possible D gene (5 bases). The V end lost 1 base, the J end lost 4 bases, and 9 bases lay between the germline ends. This CDR3 region has 14 residues. Germline CDR1 reads SGHVS; CDR2 reads FQNEAQ. The CDR3 spells CASSLEGWADTQYF. In DNA form, the CDR3 reads TGTGCCAGCAGCTTAGAGGGGTGGGCAGATACGCAGTATTTT. Complete variable domain (other parts from reference TRBV7-8 and TRBJ2-3): GAGVSQSPRYKVAKRGQDVALRCDPISGHVSLFWYQQALGQGPEFLTYFQNEAQLDKSGLPSDRFFAERPEGSVSTLKIQRTQQEDSAVYLCASSLEGWADTQYFGPGTRLTVL.

This clone was seen at least ten times. V usage is TRBV28 and J usage is TRBJ2-3; TRBD2 agrees at 10 bases. V dropped 8 bases and J dropped 2; count of bases not matched to a gene: 7. Germline V CDR1 and CDR2: MDHEN, SYDVKM. The CDR3 sequence is 15 residues long. The CDR3 sequence is CASARLAGVTDTQYF. CDR3 nucleotide sequence: TGTGCCAGCGCCCGGCTAGCGGGAGTCACAGATACGCAGTATTTT. The complete variable domain, with remaining parts taken from reference TRBV28 and TRBJ2-3, reads DVKVTQSSRYLVKRTGEKVFLECVQDMDHENMFWYRQDPGLGLRLIYFSYDVKMKEKGDIPEGYSVSREKKERFSLILESASTNQTSMYLCASARLAGVTDTQYFGPGTRLTVL.

In this sample, this clone turned up many times. V is TRBV10-2 and J is TRBJ2-1, with D possibly matching TRBD2 (7 bases). Looked up from germline, CDR1 is WSHSY and CDR2 is SAAADI. The CDR3 has 14 amino acids. The ends were cut back, 9 bases at V and 0 bases at J, with 12 bases in the middle. The CDR3 spells CARKRGASYNEQFF. For the CDR3, the DNA is TGCGCCAGGAAACGGGGGGCCTCCTACAATGAGCAGTTCTTC.

This clone was detected ten times or more. The gene calls are TRBV20-1 and TRBJ1-1, with D maybe TRBD1 (6 bases). From germline, CDR1 is DFQATT and CDR2 SNEGSKA (reference sequence). V was shortened by 6 bases and J by 4 bases, with 12 bases between the two germline ends. The CDR3 is 12 residues long. The CDR3 is CSARVGGTEAFF. As DNA, the CDR3 is TGCAGTGCCAGGGTAGGGGGCACTGAAGCTTTCTTT.

This clone was seen repeatedly, ten times or more. The rearrangement joins TRBV5-1 to TRBJ2-7, with 10 positions matching TRBD1. The CDR3 length is 14 residues. The V gene's germline CDR1 is SGHRS and CDR2 YFSETQ. V gave up 4 bases and J gave up 2 bases; unmatched junction bases: 3. The CDR3 reads CASSGGTGAYEQYF. As DNA, the CDR3 is TGCGCCAGCAGCGGTGGGACAGGGGCCTACGAGCAGTACTTC.